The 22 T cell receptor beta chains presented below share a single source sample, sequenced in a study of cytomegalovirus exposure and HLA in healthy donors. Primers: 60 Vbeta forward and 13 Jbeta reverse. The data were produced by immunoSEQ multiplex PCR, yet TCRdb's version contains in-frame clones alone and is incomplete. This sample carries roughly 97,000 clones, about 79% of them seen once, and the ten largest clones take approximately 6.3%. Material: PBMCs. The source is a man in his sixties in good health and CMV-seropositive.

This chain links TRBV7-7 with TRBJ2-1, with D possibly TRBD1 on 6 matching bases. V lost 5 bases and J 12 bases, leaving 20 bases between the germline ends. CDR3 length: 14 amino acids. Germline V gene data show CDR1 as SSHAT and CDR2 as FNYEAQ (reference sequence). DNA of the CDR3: TGTGCCAGCAGCCCGCCCGGACAGCCCGAGGGGCAGTTCTTC. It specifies CASSPPGQPEGQFF. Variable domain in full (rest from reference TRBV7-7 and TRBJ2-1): GAGVSQSPRYKVTKRGQDVTLRCDPISSHATLYWYQQALGQGPEFLTYFNYEAQPDKSGLPSDRFSAERPEGSISTLTIQRTEQRDSAMYRCASSPPGQPEGQFFGPGTRLTVL.

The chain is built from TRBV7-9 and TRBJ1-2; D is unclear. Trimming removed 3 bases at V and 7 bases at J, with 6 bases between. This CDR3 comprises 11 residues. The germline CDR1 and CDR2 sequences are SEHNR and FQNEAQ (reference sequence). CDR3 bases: TGTGCCAGCAGCTTGGTCGGTGGCTACACCTTC. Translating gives CASSLVGGYTF.

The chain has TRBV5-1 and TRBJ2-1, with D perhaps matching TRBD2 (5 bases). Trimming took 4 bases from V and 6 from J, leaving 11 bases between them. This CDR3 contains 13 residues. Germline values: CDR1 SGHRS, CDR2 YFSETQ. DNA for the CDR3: TGCGCCAGCAGCCCGGGGATGGGCAATGAGCAGTTCTTC. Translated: CASSPGMGNEQFF.

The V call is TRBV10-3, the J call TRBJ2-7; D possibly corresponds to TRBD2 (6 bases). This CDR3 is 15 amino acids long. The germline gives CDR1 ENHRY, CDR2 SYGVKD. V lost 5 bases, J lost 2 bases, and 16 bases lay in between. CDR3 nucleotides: TGTGCCATCAGTCTCGCTAGCGCACTAACCTACGAGCAGTACTTC. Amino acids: CAISLASALTYEQYF.

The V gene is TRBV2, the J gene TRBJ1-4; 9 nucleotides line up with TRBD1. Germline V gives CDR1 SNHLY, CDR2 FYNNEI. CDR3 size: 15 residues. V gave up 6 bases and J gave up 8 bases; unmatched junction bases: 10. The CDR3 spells CASRSDRGGGEKLFF. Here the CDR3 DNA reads TGTGCCAGCAGATCGGACAGGGGAGGAGGGGAAAAACTGTTTTTT. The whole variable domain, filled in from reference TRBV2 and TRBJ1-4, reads EPEVTQTPSHQVTQMGQEVILRCVPISNHLYFYWYRQILGQKVEFLVSFYNNEISEKSEIFDDQFSVERPDGSNFTLKIRSTKLEDSAMYFCASRSDRGGGEKLFFGSGTQLSVL.

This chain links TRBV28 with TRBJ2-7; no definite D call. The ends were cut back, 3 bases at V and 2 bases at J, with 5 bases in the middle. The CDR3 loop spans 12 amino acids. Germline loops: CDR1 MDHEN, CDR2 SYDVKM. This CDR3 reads CASSFSAYEQYF. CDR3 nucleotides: TGTGCCAGCAGTTTCTCGGCCTACGAGCAGTACTTC.

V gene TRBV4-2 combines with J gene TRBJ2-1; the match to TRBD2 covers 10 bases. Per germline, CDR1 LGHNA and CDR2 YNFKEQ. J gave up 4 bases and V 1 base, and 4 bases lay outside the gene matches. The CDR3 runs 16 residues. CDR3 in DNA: TGTGCCAGCAGCCAAGCCCCTAGCGGGGGTTACAATGAGCAGTTCTTC. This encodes CASSQAPSGGYNEQFF.

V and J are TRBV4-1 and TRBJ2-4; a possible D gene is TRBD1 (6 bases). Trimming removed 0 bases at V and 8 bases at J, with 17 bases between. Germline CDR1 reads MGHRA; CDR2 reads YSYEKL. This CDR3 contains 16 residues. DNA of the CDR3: TGCGCCAGCAGCCAAGACAGGGGACGGGCAATGGACATTCAGTACTTC. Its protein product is CASSQDRGRAMDIQYF.

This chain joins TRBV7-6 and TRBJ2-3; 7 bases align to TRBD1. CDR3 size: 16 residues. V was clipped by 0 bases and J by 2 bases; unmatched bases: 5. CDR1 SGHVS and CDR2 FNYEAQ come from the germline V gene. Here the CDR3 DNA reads TGTGCCAGCAGCTTAGCGCCTAGGGGGCCCACAGATACGCAGTATTTT. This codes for CASSLAPRGPTDTQYF.

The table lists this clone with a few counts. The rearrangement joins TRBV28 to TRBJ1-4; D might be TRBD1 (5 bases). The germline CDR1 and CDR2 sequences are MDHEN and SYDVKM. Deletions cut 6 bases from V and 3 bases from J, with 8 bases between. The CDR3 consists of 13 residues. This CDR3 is CASREGPNEKLFF. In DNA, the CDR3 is TGTGCCAGCAGGGAGGGACCTAATGAAAAACTGTTTTTT.

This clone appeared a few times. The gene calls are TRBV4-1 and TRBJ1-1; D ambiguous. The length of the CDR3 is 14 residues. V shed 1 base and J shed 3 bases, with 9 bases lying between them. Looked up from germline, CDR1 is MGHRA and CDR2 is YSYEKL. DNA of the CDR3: TGCGCCAGCAGCCAAGCGAGCCCGTACACTGAAGCTTTCTTT. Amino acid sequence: CASSQASPYTEAFF.

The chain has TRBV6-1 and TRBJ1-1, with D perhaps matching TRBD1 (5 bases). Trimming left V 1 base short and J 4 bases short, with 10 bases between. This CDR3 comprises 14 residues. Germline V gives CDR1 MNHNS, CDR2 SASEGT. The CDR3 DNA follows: TGTGCCAGCAGTGAAGGGCCCGGGGGCACTGAAGCTTTCTTT. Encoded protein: CASSEGPGGTEAFF.

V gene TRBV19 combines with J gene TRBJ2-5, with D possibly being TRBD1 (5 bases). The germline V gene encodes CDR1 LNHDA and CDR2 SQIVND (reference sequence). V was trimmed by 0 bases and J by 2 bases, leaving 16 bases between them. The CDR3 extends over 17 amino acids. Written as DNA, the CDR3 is TGTGCCAGTAGTATAGACGGACCACTGACAGCTCAAGAGACCCAGTACTTC. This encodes CASSIDGPLTAQETQYF.

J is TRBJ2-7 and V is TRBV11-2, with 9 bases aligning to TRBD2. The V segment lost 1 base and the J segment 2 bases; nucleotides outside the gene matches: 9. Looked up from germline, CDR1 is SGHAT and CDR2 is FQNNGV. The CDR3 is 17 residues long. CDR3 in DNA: TGTGCCAGCAGCTTAGTGGGAGGTAGCGGGGGCGCCTACGAGCAGTACTTC. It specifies CASSLVGGSGGAYEQYF. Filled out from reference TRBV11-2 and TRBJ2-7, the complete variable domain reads EAGVAQSPRYKIIEKRQSVAFWCNPISGHATLYWYQQILGQGPKLLIQFQNNGVVDDSQLPKDRFSAERLKGVDSTLKIQPAKLEDSAVYLCASSLVGGSGGAYEQYFGPGTRLTVT.

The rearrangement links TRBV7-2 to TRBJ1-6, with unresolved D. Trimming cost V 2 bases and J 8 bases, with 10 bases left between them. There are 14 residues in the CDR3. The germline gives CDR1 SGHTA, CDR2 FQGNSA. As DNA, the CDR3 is TGTGCCAGCAGCTTATCTGGCCAGGATTCACCCCTCCACTTT. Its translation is CASSLSGQDSPLHF.

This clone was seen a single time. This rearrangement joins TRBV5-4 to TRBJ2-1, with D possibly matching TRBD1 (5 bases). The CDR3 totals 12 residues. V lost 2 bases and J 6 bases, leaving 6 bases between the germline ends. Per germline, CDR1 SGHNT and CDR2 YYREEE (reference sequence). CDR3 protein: CASSFGANEQFF. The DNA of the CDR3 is TGTGCCAGCAGCTTTGGGGCCAATGAGCAGTTCTTC.

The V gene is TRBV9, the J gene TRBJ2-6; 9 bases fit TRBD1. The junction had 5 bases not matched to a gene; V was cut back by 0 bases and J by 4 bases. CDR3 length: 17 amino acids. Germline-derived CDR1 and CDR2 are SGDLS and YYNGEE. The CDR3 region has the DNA TGTGCCAGCAGCGTAGGGGACAGGGTGGCCGGGGCCAACGTCCTGACTTTC. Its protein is CASSVGDRVAGANVLTF.

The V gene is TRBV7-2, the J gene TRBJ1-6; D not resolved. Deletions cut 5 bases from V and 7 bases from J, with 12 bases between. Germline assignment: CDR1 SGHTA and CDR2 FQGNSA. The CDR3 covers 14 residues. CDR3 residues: CASSSRVSNSPLHF. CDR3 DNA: TGTGCCAGCAGCAGTCGGGTTTCGAATTCACCCCTCCACTTT.

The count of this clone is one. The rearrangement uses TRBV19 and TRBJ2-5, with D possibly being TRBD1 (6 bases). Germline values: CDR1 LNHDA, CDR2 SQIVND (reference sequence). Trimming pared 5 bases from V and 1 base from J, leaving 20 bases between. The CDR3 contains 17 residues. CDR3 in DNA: TGTGCCAGTAGTTCTATATTGACGACAGGAGTCCAAGAGACCCAGTACTTC. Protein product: CASSSILTTGVQETQYF. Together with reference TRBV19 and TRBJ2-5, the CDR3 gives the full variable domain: DGGITQSPKYLFRKEGQNVTLSCEQNLNHDAMYWYRQDPGQGLRLIYYSQIVNDFQKGDIAEGYSVSREKKESFPLTVTSAQKNPTAFYLCASSSILTTGVQETQYFGPGTRLLVL.

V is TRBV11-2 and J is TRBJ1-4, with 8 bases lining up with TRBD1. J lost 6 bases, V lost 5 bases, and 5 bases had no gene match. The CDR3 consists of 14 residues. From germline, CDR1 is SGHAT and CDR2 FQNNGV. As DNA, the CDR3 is TGTGCCAGCAGCATCCGGGACAGGTATGAAAAACTGTTTTTT. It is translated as CASSIRDRYEKLFF.

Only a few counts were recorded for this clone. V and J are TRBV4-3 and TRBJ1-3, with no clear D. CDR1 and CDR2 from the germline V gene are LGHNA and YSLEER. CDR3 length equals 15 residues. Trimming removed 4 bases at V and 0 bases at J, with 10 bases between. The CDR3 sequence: CASSLETSSGNTIYF. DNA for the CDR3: TGCGCCAGCAGCCTCGAAACATCCTCTGGAAACACCATATATTTT.

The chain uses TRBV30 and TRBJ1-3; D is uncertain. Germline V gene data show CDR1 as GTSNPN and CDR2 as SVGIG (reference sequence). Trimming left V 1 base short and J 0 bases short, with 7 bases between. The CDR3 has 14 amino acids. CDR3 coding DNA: TGTGCCTGGAGTGGGAGGATCTCTGGAAACACCATATATTTT. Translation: CAWSGRISGNTIYF.